This T cell receptor beta chain was sequenced during a study of shared clonotypes between healthy human individuals (dated by TCRdb to about 2020). Regarding the study in general: A few men and a couple of women, aged 18 to 49 years, made up the cohort. Blood TCR repertoires of about five healthy adults were deeply sequenced to estimate repertoire size and the extent of clonotype sharing between individuals. Libraries were prepared and TCR repertoires were sequenced by different laboratories using diverse techniques, in order to increase sequencing depth and limit assay-specific biases. For each donor, CD4 naive and CD4 memory were each given three plates, CD8 naive was given two plates, and CD8 memory was given one plate. Between about 0.8 and 9 billion PBMCs per donor were obtained by leukapheresis.

For the CD8 naive samples, CD45RO-negative cells were positively selected for CCR7, yielding a CD45RA+CCR7+ population from which TemRA cells were excluded. The donors were healthy, HIV-negative adults who had no recently reported acute infections or vaccinations. All donors were Caucasian adults living in Nashville, Tennessee, USA. Blood was obtained by leukapheresis, after which PBMCs were separated by Ficoll-Histopaque density gradient centrifugation and cryopreserved in liquid nitrogen vapor phase. Analytical flow cytometry was used to check the purity and quantity of every magnetically sorted T cell population. Genomic DNA was isolated from every sorted fraction and measured by UV absorbance on a Nanodrop 2000c. V gives up 4 bases and J gives up 12 bases, and the segment between their germline ends measures 22 bases. Including the terminal cysteine and phenylalanine, the CDR3 comprises 15 residues. Of all the DNA, just the CDR3 is kept, 45 bases in frame from base 1. CDR1 and CDR2 are read off the germline V gene (reference sequence) as SEHNR and FQNEAQ.

For this clone: What this receptor recognizes is not known. The record has no base qualities; no much larger clone is one base away.

TCR CDR3 regions were amplified from genomic DNA by multiplex PCR using the deep immunoSEQ assay. Extracted genomic DNA from each cell subset was distributed evenly across all wells of several immunoSEQ 96-well plates, and each plate was treated as a replicate. For sorted subsets, approximately 200 ng of genomic DNA, equivalent to 25,000 to 35,000 T cell genomes, went into each replicate PCR. Purified libraries were measured with a Qubit 3.0 fluorometer, size-checked on a Bioanalyzer 2100, and measured again with the KAPA Library Quantification kit. Each immunoSEQ 96-well plate was sequenced on its own single-read 150-cycle Illumina NextSeq 550 flow cell. Per the authors' processing: Because the immunoSEQ output held only junctional sequences and lacked quality scores, the filtering could not match the filtering applied to full-length reads. To assign V/J genes and CDR3, sequences were annotated using PyIR, a Python wrapper for IgBLAST v1.9, with IMGT germline references. Reads with weak V/J assignments (E-value above 1e-6), missing CDR3, stop codons, out-of-frame junctions, or ambiguous translated residues were removed. V3J clonotypes were defined by identical inferred V gene, J gene, and CDR3 amino acid sequence. The percentage overlap between two repertoires was calculated by dividing the number of shared unique clonotypes by the size of the smaller repertoire. Richness of each repertoire was evaluated using RTK rarefaction, the Chao1 estimator, and Recon v2.1 estimates of unobserved clonotypes. Generation probabilities were computed with OLGA for all TCRbeta clonotypes obtained by the gDNA method from several donors. This immuneACCESS table, as held by TCRdb, lists in-frame sequences with V and J called but not all clones. Of the missing ones, under half trace to an unresolved V gene in checked studies; the others have no known cause. V and J calls and clone size come straight from that table; D and trimming were deduced from the DNA. This sample comprises about 2.1 million clones, just over 90% of them detected only once. The top ten clonotypes cover 1.5% to 2% of the sample.

Overall results and qualifications from the work: Pairwise subsampling led to the expectation that sequencing depth would affect the degree of clonotype sharing among donors. Higher generation probabilities were observed for clonotypes shared by all four sorted-subset donors than for non-shared clonotypes. Incomplete sequencing was indicated by rarefaction of sorted-subset datasets, despite the large sequencing depth. The genetic and exposure-history diversity represented was limited by the small number of donors. Naive subsets generally had larger estimated clonotype richness than memory subsets did. Sampling was limited to blood, and TCR repertoires in tissue likely differ from TCR repertoires in blood. Roughly 5% of naive CD4, 3.5% of naive CD8, around 2.3% of memory CD4, and about 0.4% of memory CD8 clonotypes were shared across several donors.

Sequencing was carried out using naive CD8+ T cells from PBMCs. Per the publication, the cell subset or site label means: CD45RA+CCR7+. This TCR was sampled from a man aged 18 to 29 in good health. Some clones in this sample may be carry-over from other donors' samples. The rearranged segments are TRBV7-9 and TRBJ2-1; tentative D gene TRBD2, with 6 bases matching. The base sequence is TGTGCCAGCAGCTCACCCACCCGTCGCGGGATCGGGCAGTTCTTC. This codes for CASSSPTRRGIGQFF.